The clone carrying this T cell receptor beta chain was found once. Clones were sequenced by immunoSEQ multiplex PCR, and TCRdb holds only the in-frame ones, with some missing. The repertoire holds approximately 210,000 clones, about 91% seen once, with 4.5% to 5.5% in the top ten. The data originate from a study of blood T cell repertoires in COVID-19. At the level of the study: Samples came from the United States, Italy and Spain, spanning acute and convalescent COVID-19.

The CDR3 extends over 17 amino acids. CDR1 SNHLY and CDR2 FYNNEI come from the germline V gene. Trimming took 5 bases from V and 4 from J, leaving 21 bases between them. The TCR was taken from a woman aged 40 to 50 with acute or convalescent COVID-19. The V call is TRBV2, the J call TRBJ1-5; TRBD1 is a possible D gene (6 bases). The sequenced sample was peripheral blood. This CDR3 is CASSISAGDISNQPQHF. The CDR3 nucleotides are TGTGCCAGCAGTATCTCGGCGGGGGACATATCAAATCAGCCCCAGCATTTT.